This TCR beta chain was identified in a study of blood T cell repertoires in COVID-19. Across the study: Specimens from acute and convalescent COVID-19 originated in the United States, Italy and Spain. Nucleic acid was either cDNA or gDNA, and it came from T cells, B-cell-depleted T cells, or PBMCs.

Original methodology: Researchers report that nucleated cell counts were estimated from reference gene primer amplification. The data were produced by immunoSEQ multiplex PCR, yet TCRdb's version contains in-frame clones alone and is incomplete. V and J calls and clone size are copied from that table; D and trimming were computed from the DNA. The table has 100,000 to 150,000 clones, more than 70% seen once. V shed 5 bases and J 6 bases; nucleotides not matched to a gene: 13. CDR1 and CDR2 (germline): MDHEN, SYDVKM. The CDR3 is 15 residues long. The chain has TRBV28 and TRBJ2-7, with 7 positions matching TRBD2. Sequenced input: peripheral blood. This sequence originates from a woman aged 80 or over with acute or convalescent COVID-19. The CDR3, as DNA: TGTGCCAGCAGTCAGTTTTTAGAGCGGGGTTCCGAGCAGTACTTC. It yields the protein CASSQFLERGSEQYF. The full variable domain, completed using reference TRBV28 and TRBJ2-7, is DVKVTQSSRYLVKRTGEKVFLECVQDMDHENMFWYRQDPGLGLRLIYFSYDVKMKEKGDIPEGYSVSREKKERFSLILESASTNQTSMYLCASSQFLERGSEQYFGPGTRLTVT.